The following is a T cell receptor beta chain sequence with its context. Each participant's cohort was designated according to participant-reported clinical history. Before being deemed recovered, Cohort 3 donors had two negative PCRs, clearance, or symptom resolution. Source study methods: Reference gene primers were amplified, and this amplification served to estimate nucleated cell counts. TCRdb keeps only in-frame clones here, not all; method: immunoSEQ multiplex PCR. The V and J calls and the clone size are those of that table, but D and trimming were determined from the DNA. The sample yields 370,000 or so clones, around 87% seen once. Trimming took 5 bases from V and 10 from J, leaving 12 bases between them. The CDR3 length is 13 residues. Germline V gene lookup returns CDR1 LNHDA and CDR2 SQIVND (reference sequence). The data originate from a study of blood T cell repertoires in COVID-19.

The chain combines TRBV19 with TRBJ1-6, with no clear D. Material for sequencing was PBMCs or T cells enriched from blood (not recorded which). This sequence was found in a man aged 30-40 years who had recovered from COVID-19. This CDR3 reads CASSPSGRSPLHF. In DNA, the CDR3 is TGTGCCAGTAGTCCCAGTGGGAGATCACCCCTCCACTTT.